This T cell receptor beta chain was documented in a study of blood T cell repertoires in COVID-19. The CDR3 has 23 amino acids. In the original processing: The assay estimated nucleated cells by amplifying reference gene primers. Sequencing used immunoSEQ multiplex PCR; TCRdb keeps in-frame clones, though not all of them. That table supplies the V and J calls and clone size; D and trimming were determined from the DNA. The data contain roughly 330,000 clones, approximately 89% of them seen just once; the ten biggest clones take up about 5.7%. Cohort allocation depended upon clinical history that participants reported.

V and J are TRBV21-1 and TRBJ2-3; no DNA check was done on the table's D call, TRBD2. TRBV21-1 is labeled a pseudogene. This TCR was recovered from a woman aged 25-40 years who had recovered from COVID-19. The sequenced material came from PBMCs or T cells enriched from blood (not recorded which). Here the CDR3 reads CASNPGQGNEMPLAGVCTDTQYF. The CDR3 DNA reads as TGTGCCAGCAACCCGGGACAGGGAAACGAAATGCCACTAGCGGGGGTCTGCACAGATACGCAGTATTTT.